One sample yielded the 26 T cell receptor beta chains listed below, sequenced in a study of T cells in Graves' hyperthyroidism and ophthalmopathy. TCR beta CDR3 sequences were amplified from RNA transcripts. A first-round RT-PCR of the TCR CDR3 used the HTBI primer set. Each CDR3 protein gets one entry after TCRdb re-called the multiplex PCR reads with MiXCR. Here the sample spans around 700,000 distinct CDR3 sequences, roughly a sixth being singletons. Sequencing was performed on blood. The source of these receptors is a woman in her fifties or sixties with Graves' hyperthyroidism that later progressed to Graves' ophthalmopathy.

This clonotype turned up a few times. The J gene is TRBJ1-5, the V gene TRBV6-1; possible D gene TRBD1, 6 bases. Germline assignment: CDR1 MNHNS and CDR2 SASEGT. V lost 6 bases, J lost 5 bases, and 14 bases lay in between. This CDR3 has 14 amino acids. The CDR3 DNA sequence: TGTGCCAGCAGACTCGGGGGGCTGGATCAGCCCCAGCATTTT. As protein: CASRLGGLDQPQHF.

The V and J genes are TRBV4-1 and TRBJ1-4; D unresolved. Germline-derived CDR1 and CDR2 are MGHRA and YSYEKL. V dropped 1 base and J dropped 5 bases, with 14 bases sitting between them. The CDR3 loop spans 16 amino acids. The CDR3 region has the DNA TGCGCCAGCAGCCAAGGGCTGGCGACATCGAATGAAAAACTGTTTTTT. It is translated as CASSQGLATSNEKLFF.

This clonotype was observed at least ten times. V and J are TRBV20-1 and TRBJ1-1; 8 bases map to TRBD1. CDR1 and CDR2 (germline): DFQATT, SNEGSKA (reference sequence). The CDR3 runs to 13 residues. The V segment lost 6 bases and the J segment 7 bases; nucleotides outside the gene matches: 10. The CDR3 DNA is TGCAGTGCAGAGGACAGGGTGTTTGGTGAAGCTTTCTTT. Translated, it gives CSAEDRVFGEAFF.

This chain connects TRBV4-1 to TRBJ2-7, with 10 bases that match TRBD1. V dropped 1 base and J dropped 6; count of bases not matched to a gene: 9. The CDR3 is 16 amino acids. CDR1 MGHRA and CDR2 YSYEKL come from the germline V gene. CDR3 amino acids: CASSQVLGTGVAEQYF. In nucleotides, the CDR3 is TGCGCCAGCAGCCAAGTTCTTGGGACAGGGGTTGCCGAGCAGTACTTC.

This clonotype was found a few times. The genes are TRBV20-1 and TRBJ2-1; D might be TRBD2 (7 bases). Trimming stripped 5 bases from V and 3 bases from J, with 23 bases between. CDR1 and CDR2 from the germline V gene are DFQATT and SNEGSKA (reference sequence). The CDR3 totals 17 residues. CDR3 DNA: TGCAGTGCTCCCTCGCTGGGCGGGGGCCTTAACTACAATGAGCAGTTCTTC. This translates into CSAPSLGGGLNYNEQFF.

The gene calls are TRBV7-8 and TRBJ2-2; 8 bases align to TRBD1. The junction had 11 bases not matched to a gene; V was cut back by 5 bases and J by 3 bases. The V gene's germline CDR1 is SGHVS and CDR2 FQNEAQ. The CDR3 is made up of 17 amino acids. CDR3 residues: CASSTLQGAFDTGELFF. The CDR3 nucleotides read TGTGCCAGCAGCACCCTGCAGGGGGCCTTTGACACCGGGGAGCTGTTTTTT.

The rearrangement uses TRBV6-2 or TRBV6-3 and TRBJ2-1; D is unresolved. Trimming removed 7 bases from V and 3 bases from J, with 16 bases in between. The CDR3 runs 15 residues. Germline CDR1 and CDR2: MNHEY and SVGEGT. The CDR3 DNA reads as TGTGCCAGCACCCAAGAGGAACAGAGCTACAATGAGCAGTTCTTC. This gives the protein CASTQEEQSYNEQFF.

This clonotype showed up just a few times. This sequence joins TRBV29-1 and TRBJ2-1, with 12 bases matching TRBD2. Germline V gene sequence: CDR1 SQVTM, CDR2 ANQGSEA. V was pared by 0 bases and J by 3 bases, with 15 bases of the junction left unmatched. The CDR3 extends over 20 amino acids. CDR3 coding DNA: TGCAGCGTTGAAGATCTTATGGGGACTAGCGGGCGACTAGACTACAATGAGCAGTTCTTC. Protein sequence: CSVEDLMGTSGRLDYNEQFF.

The chain is built from TRBV10-2 and TRBJ1-4; D uncertain. CDR1 WSHSY and CDR2 SAAADI come from the germline V gene. V lost 9 bases, J lost 2 bases, and 16 bases lay in between. The CDR3 is made up of 15 amino acids. The DNA for the CDR3 is TGCGCCAGTGCAAGGTCCTTGGCGACTAATGAAAAACTGTTTTTT. Residues: CASARSLATNEKLFF.

The rearrangement uses TRBV9 and TRBJ2-1; no clear D gene. The CDR3 runs 14 residues. Germline V gene data show CDR1 as SGDLS and CDR2 as YYNGEE. V lost 0 bases, J lost 3 bases, and 7 bases lay in between. The CDR3 region is CASSVGANYNEQFF. For the CDR3, the DNA is TGTGCCAGCAGCGTAGGGGCAAACTACAATGAGCAGTTCTTC.

The chain uses TRBV20-1 and TRBJ2-7; possible D gene TRBD2, 6 bases. The germline V gene encodes CDR1 DFQATT and CDR2 SNEGSKA (reference sequence). The CDR3 consists of 15 residues. The germline V and J ends were trimmed by 0 bases and 4 bases, with 16 bases remaining between them. This chain's CDR3 is CSARDQGGPDYEQYF. CDR3 nucleotide sequence: TGCAGTGCTAGAGATCAGGGAGGACCTGATTACGAGCAGTACTTC.

With respect to this clonotype: This may stem from a read error, because a much larger clone lies one nucleotide away. The V gene is TRBV29-1, the J gene TRBJ1-1; 9 nucleotides line up with TRBD1. The CDR3 sequence is 15 residues long. Germline V gene sequence: CDR1 SQVTM, CDR2 ANQGSEA. Written as DNA, the CDR3 is TGCAGCGTTGAAGATGGGGACAGGGAGAACGCTGAAGCTTTCTTT. Residues: CSVEDGDRENAEAFF. Full variable domain (rest looked up from reference TRBV29-1 and TRBJ1-1): SAVISQKPSRDICQRGTSLTIQCQVDSQVTMMFWYRQQPGQSLTLIATANQGSEATYESGFVIDKFPISRPNLTFSTLTVSNMSPEDSSIYLCSVEDGDRENAEAFFGQGTRLTVV.

This clonotype was recorded a few times. The DNA of the CDR3 is TGTGCCAGCAGCTTACGCGCATCCTACGAGCAGTACTTC. Amino acid sequence: CASSLRASYEQYF. The chain couples TRBV7-9 to TRBJ2-7; D is undetermined. The CDR3 has 13 residues. The germline CDR1 and CDR2 sequences are SEHNR and FQNEAQ (reference sequence). The V gene lost 2 bases and the J gene lost 1 base, with 6 bases spanning the gap.

This clonotype was counted a few times. The chain employs TRBV7-3 and TRBJ2-7; D may be TRBD1 or TRBD2 (5 bases each). The length of the CDR3 is 13 residues. Germline CDR1 and CDR2: SGHTA and FQGTGA. V gave up 5 bases and J gave up 0 bases, with 8 bases separating them. The CDR3 DNA sequence: TGTGCCAGCAGCCTCGGGGCCTCCTACGAGCAGTACTTC. Its translation is CASSLGASYEQYF.

In the case of this clonotype: This could be a read error, since a much larger clone is one nucleotide away. Because the CDR3 is missing its conserved closing phenylalanine or tryptophan, this is likely a read error. The rearrangement joins TRBV12-3 or TRBV12-4 to TRBJ1-2; D possibly corresponds to TRBD1 (5 bases). CDR3 length: 15 amino acids. With 2 bases removed from V and 5 bases from J, the gap between germline ends came to 15 bases. CDR3 residues: CASSLFSGVMYGYTL. For the CDR3, the DNA is TGTGCCAGCAGTTTATTCTCGGGGGTGATGTATGGCTACACCCTC.

This clonotype has a count of ten or more. The chain links TRBV11-2 to TRBJ2-1; 10 nucleotides match TRBD2. The CDR3 length is 15 residues. Trimming cost V 5 bases and J 5 bases; bases outside gene matches: 6. Germline V CDR1 and CDR2: SGHAT, FQNNGV. CDR3 loop: CASSPERGGHNEQFF. In DNA form, the CDR3 reads TGTGCCAGCAGCCCAGAGCGGGGGGGCCACAATGAGCAGTTCTTC.

This clonotype was picked up many times. This chain joins TRBV5-1 and TRBJ2-7; D may be TRBD1 (7 bases). Looked up from germline, CDR1 is SGHRS and CDR2 is YFSETQ. This CDR3 has 17 amino acids. V was clipped by 5 bases and J by 1 base, with 22 bases between them. The CDR3 region has the DNA TGCGCCAGCAGTACCACCCGGGGGCACAGGGGTTCCTACGAGCAGTACTTC. Translation gives CASSTTRGHRGSYEQYF.

In its sample, this clonotype was seen a few times. This chain joins TRBV7-2 and TRBJ1-5, with D perhaps matching TRBD1 (6 bases). Trimming pared 5 bases from V and 7 bases from J, leaving 18 bases between. The length of the CDR3 is 15 residues. The germline CDR1 and CDR2 sequences are SGHTA and FQGNSA. CDR3 sequence (DNA): TGTGCCAGCAGCCCACGGGGGGCAGGAAGCCAGCCCCAGCATTTT. Protein: CASSPRGAGSQPQHF.

This clonotype was found many times. The rearrangement uses TRBV3-1 and TRBJ2-1, with 8 bases identical to TRBD2. This CDR3 region has 15 residues. The ends lost 0 bases at V and 4 bases at J; junction bases unmatched: 2. Germline values: CDR1 LGHDT, CDR2 YNNKEL (reference sequence). CDR3 region: CASSQDGGVYNEQFF. The CDR3 DNA follows: TGTGCCAGCAGCCAAGACGGGGGGGTTTACAATGAGCAGTTCTTC.

V and J are TRBV20-1 and TRBJ1-1, with D perhaps matching TRBD1 (5 bases). CDR3 length: 20 residues. The V gene's germline CDR1 is DFQATT and CDR2 SNEGSKA (reference sequence). Deletions cut 0 bases from V and 6 bases from J, with 32 bases between. The CDR3 nucleotides read TGCAGTGCTAGAGATCCCCGCCCAACACGGAATGACAGAACCCAACCTGAAGCTTTCTTT. Translation: CSARDPRPTRNDRTQPEAFF.

Comments on this clonotype: Just one base apart from a much larger clone, this may be a read error. This CDR3 reads CASRGTGVTGELFF. In DNA, the CDR3 is TGTGCCAGCAGGGGGACAGGGGTAACCGGGGAGCTGTTTTTT. The genes are TRBV11-2 and TRBJ2-2; TRBD1 matches 10 bases. The CDR3 has 14 amino acids. Germline V gene sequence: CDR1 SGHAT, CDR2 FQNNGV. V shed 6 bases and J 5 bases; nucleotides not matched to a gene: 3.

The table lists this clonotype with a few counts. The CDR3 coding sequence is TGTGCCAGCAGGGAGGGACAGGACCCAGGTGGCTACACCTTC. It codes for CASREGQDPGGYTF. J is TRBJ1-2 and V is TRBV7-8, with 8 bases lining up with TRBD1. The CDR3 runs to 14 residues. Trimming at V came to 6 bases and at J to 7 bases, leaving 10 bases not matched to a gene. Germline CDR1 and CDR2: SGHVS and FQNEAQ.

In its sample, this clonotype was seen many times. This sequence joins TRBV5-1 and TRBJ2-7, with 10 nucleotides matching TRBD1. This CDR3 spans 15 amino acids. Looked up from germline, CDR1 is SGHRS and CDR2 is YFSETQ. The V and J ends lost 4 bases and 4 bases, in that order; junction bases with no gene match: 8. The CDR3 loop is CASSLGQGENYEQYF. In DNA, the CDR3 is TGCGCCAGCAGCCTAGGACAGGGGGAAAATTACGAGCAGTACTTC.

This clonotype appeared many times. The chain is built from TRBV30 and TRBJ1-5; D is unclear. Germline V gene lookup returns CDR1 GTSNPN and CDR2 SVGIG (reference sequence). CDR3 length: 14 amino acids. V lost 1 base and J lost 0, with 7 bases in between. The CDR3 here is CAWSGGNSNQPQHF. The CDR3 bases are TGTGCCTGGAGTGGCGGGAATAGCAATCAGCCCCAGCATTTT.

The chain employs TRBV16 and TRBJ2-5; D is unresolved. Germline assignment: CDR1 KGHSY and CDR2 FQNENV. CDR3 size: 14 residues. V was clipped by 0 bases and J by 1 base, with 6 bases between them. The DNA of the CDR3 is TGTGCCAGCAGCCAATCGAGTCCCCAAGAGACCCAGTACTTC. It codes for CASSQSSPQETQYF.

This clonotype was seen repeatedly, ten times or more. This rearrangement joins TRBV12-3 or TRBV12-4 to TRBJ1-1; perhaps TRBD1 as D (5 bases). This CDR3 region has 11 residues. Trimming pared 7 bases from V and 5 bases from J, leaving 8 bases between. The CDR3 here is CASTGPTEAFF. As DNA, the CDR3 is TGTGCCAGCACGGGGCCTACTGAAGCTTTCTTT.